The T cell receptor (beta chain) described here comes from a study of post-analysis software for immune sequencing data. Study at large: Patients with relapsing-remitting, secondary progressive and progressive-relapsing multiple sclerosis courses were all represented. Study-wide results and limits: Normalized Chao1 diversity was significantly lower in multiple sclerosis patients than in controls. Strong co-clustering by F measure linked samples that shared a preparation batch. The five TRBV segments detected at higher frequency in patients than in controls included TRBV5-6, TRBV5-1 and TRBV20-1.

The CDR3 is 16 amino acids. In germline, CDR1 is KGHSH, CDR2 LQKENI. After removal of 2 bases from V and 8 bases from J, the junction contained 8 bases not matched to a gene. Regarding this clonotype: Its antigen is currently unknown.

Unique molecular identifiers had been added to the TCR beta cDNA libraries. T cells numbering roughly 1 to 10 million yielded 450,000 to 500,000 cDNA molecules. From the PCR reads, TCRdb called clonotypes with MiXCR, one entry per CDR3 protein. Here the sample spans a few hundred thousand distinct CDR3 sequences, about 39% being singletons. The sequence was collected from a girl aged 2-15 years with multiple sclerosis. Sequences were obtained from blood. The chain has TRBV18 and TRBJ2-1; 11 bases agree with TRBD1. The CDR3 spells CASSPAGTGGLDEQFF. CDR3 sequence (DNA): TGTGCCAGCTCACCAGCCGGGACAGGGGGACTGGATGAGCAGTTCTTC. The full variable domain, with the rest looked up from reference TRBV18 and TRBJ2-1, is NAGVMQNPRHLVRRRGQEARLRCSPMKGHSHVYWYRQLPEEGLKFMVYLQKENIIDESGMPKERFSAEFPKEGPSILRIQQVVRGDSAAYFCASSPAGTGGLDEQFFGPGTRLTVL.